The 25 T cell receptor beta chains listed next were all sequenced from one sample in a study of technical replicates of blood from several donors. Assay: immunoSEQ multiplex PCR; the TCRdb copy retains only in-frame clones and omits some. Of around 70,000 clones listed, just under 95% are singletons. The sample consisted of T cells isolated from PBMCs. The source of these receptors is a human donor in good health.

The chain's CDR3 is CAWSVGVGYTF. The DNA for the CDR3 is TGTGCCTGGAGTGTTGGAGTGGGCTACACCTTC. This chain links TRBV30 with TRBJ1-2; D is ambiguous. CDR1 and CDR2 from the germline V gene are GTSNPN and SVGIG (reference sequence). The CDR3 has 11 amino acids. The V and J ends lost 0 bases and 8 bases respectively, with 7 bases between them.

The CDR3 loop is CASRHGTGELWNIQYF. In DNA, the CDR3 is TGTGCCAGCAGACACGGGACAGGGGAACTGTGGAACATTCAGTACTTC. The chain links TRBV28 to TRBJ2-4, with 10 bases identical to TRBD1. V was clipped by 6 bases and J by 7 bases; unmatched bases: 12. Germline CDR1 and CDR2: MDHEN and SYDVKM. The CDR3 is 16 residues long.

The chain links TRBV6-6 to TRBJ2-2, with 7 bases identical to TRBD2. The germline gives CDR1 MNHNY, CDR2 SVGAGI (reference sequence). Losses at the gene ends were 5 bases for V and 5 bases for J; bases not matched to a gene: 5. The CDR3 has 14 residues. As DNA, the CDR3 is TGTGCCAGCAGTAGGGACTACTCGACCGGGGAGCTGTTTTTT. This sequence encodes CASSRDYSTGELFF.

This clone was seen just once. This chain connects TRBV7-6 to TRBJ2-7; 7 bases line up with TRBD2. CDR3 length equals 14 residues. The junction had 7 bases not matched to a gene; V was cut back by 2 bases and J by 6 bases. Per germline, CDR1 SGHVS and CDR2 FNYEAQ. The CDR3 DNA is TGTGCCAGCAGCTTATCGATTGGCGGGAGCGAGCAGTACTTC. Translating gives CASSLSIGGSEQYF.

This chain joins TRBV6-1 and TRBJ1-5; D may be TRBD1 (6 bases). V was shortened by 6 bases and J by 6 bases, with 12 bases between the two germline ends. The germline V gene encodes CDR1 MNHNS and CDR2 SASEGT. There are 13 residues in the CDR3. The CDR3 nucleotides are TGTGCCAGCAGGTACCAGGGGACTCAGCCCCAGCATTTT. Encoded protein: CASRYQGTQPQHF.

The chain carries TRBV18 and TRBJ2-7; no clear D gene. The CDR3 runs to 14 residues. Deletions cut 5 bases from V and 2 bases from J, with 13 bases between. Germline V gene sequence: CDR1 KGHSH, CDR2 LQKENI. The CDR3 loop is CASSGPPETYEQYF. CDR3 nucleotide sequence: TGTGCCAGCTCAGGCCCCCCAGAAACCTACGAGCAGTACTTC.

The chain employs TRBV6-1 and TRBJ1-5, with unresolved D. V lost 6 bases and J lost 11, with 14 bases in between. CDR3 size: 12 residues. Germline assignment: CDR1 MNHNS and CDR2 SASEGT. CDR3 protein: CASSPEPSTQHF. The CDR3 DNA is TGTGCCAGCAGCCCGGAGCCGTCGACCCAGCATTTT.

This chain joins TRBV28 and TRBJ1-2; no clear D gene. There are 14 residues in the CDR3. V dropped 8 bases and J dropped 0 bases, with 13 bases sitting between them. Germline V CDR1 and CDR2: MDHEN, SYDVKM. The CDR3, as DNA: TGTGCCAGCCTCCCGAGGGCTTCTAACTATGGCTACACCTTC. Amino acids: CASLPRASNYGYTF.

The chain is built from TRBV11-2 and TRBJ2-1; D gene uncertain. The CDR3 has 16 residues. CDR1 is SGHAT, CDR2 FQNNGV, per germline. The V end was cut by 5 bases, the J end by 3 bases, with 17 bases between. The CDR3 DNA reads as TGTGCCAGCAGCATTGCTAGAGTTTTGAGCTACAATGAGCAGTTCTTC. The encoded protein is CASSIARVLSYNEQFF.

The CDR3 is CASRTGATNEKLFF. The CDR3 nucleotides are TGTGCCAGCAGGACAGGTGCAACTAATGAAAAACTGTTTTTT. V usage is TRBV2 and J usage is TRBJ1-4, with D possibly TRBD1 on 6 matching bases. V lost 6 bases, J lost 0 bases, and 8 bases lay in between. Germline CDR1 and CDR2: SNHLY and FYNNEI. The CDR3 has 14 residues. Combining the CDR3 with reference TRBV2 and TRBJ1-4 gives the whole variable domain EPEVTQTPSHQVTQMGQEVILRCVPISNHLYFYWYRQILGQKVEFLVSFYNNEISEKSEIFDDQFSVERPDGSNFTLKIRSTKLEDSAMYFCASRTGATNEKLFFGSGTQLSVL.

The DNA for the CDR3 is TGTGCCATCAGTGCGGGACTAGCGGGAACCTACAATGAGCAGTTCTTC. This translates into CAISAGLAGTYNEQFF. The chain is built from TRBV10-3 and TRBJ2-1; 13 positions match TRBD2. This CDR3 is built from 16 residues. V was clipped by 4 bases and J by 2 bases; unmatched bases: 2. Germline CDR1 reads ENHRY; CDR2 reads SYGVKD.

The V and J genes are TRBV7-9 and TRBJ2-7; 10 bases map to TRBD1. Germline CDR1 and CDR2: SEHNR and FQNEAQ (reference sequence). The CDR3 has 17 amino acids. Trimming at V came to 0 bases and at J to 3 bases, leaving 8 bases not matched to a gene. CDR3 sequence reads: CASSLAGGQGYFYEQYF. CDR3 in DNA: TGTGCCAGCAGCTTAGCGGGGGGACAGGGGTACTTCTACGAGCAGTACTTC.

The genes are TRBV19 and TRBJ2-2; TRBD2 is a possible D gene (7 bases). CDR1 and CDR2 (germline): LNHDA, SQIVND (reference sequence). The V end lost 4 bases, the J end lost 4 bases, and 16 bases lay between the germline ends. The CDR3 runs to 16 residues. DNA for the CDR3: TGTGCCAGTAGTAAGGGGGGAGGGCTCCCCACCGGGGAGCTGTTTTTT. This encodes CASSKGGGLPTGELFF. The complete variable domain, with remaining parts taken from reference TRBV19 and TRBJ2-2, reads DGGITQSPKYLFRKEGQNVTLSCEQNLNHDAMYWYRQDPGQGLRLIYYSQIVNDFQKGDIAEGYSVSREKKESFPLTVTSAQKNPTAFYLCASSKGGGLPTGELFFGEGSRLTVL.

The chain is built from TRBV11-2 and TRBJ2-7, with D possibly being TRBD1 (6 bases). Germline loops: CDR1 SGHAT, CDR2 FQNNGV. This CDR3 comprises 14 residues. The V and J ends lost 1 base and 4 bases respectively, with 11 bases between them. The CDR3 region is CASSLVSGVYEQYF. CDR3 in DNA: TGTGCCAGCAGCTTAGTATCAGGGGTTTACGAGCAGTACTTC.

This clone was observed a few times. The chain carries TRBV7-8 and TRBJ2-7, with 8 bases identical to TRBD2. J lost 4 bases, V lost 5 bases, and 7 bases had no gene match. Germline CDR1 SGHVS, CDR2 FQNEAQ. The CDR3 has 14 residues. The CDR3 DNA is TGTGCCAGCAGCCCTGGACTAGCCGCTTACGAGCAGTACTTC. Protein: CASSPGLAAYEQYF.

This chain uses TRBV27 with TRBJ2-1; 12 bases fit TRBD2. The CDR3 runs 14 residues. Trimming took 7 bases from V and 4 from J; bases not matched to a gene: 2. Germline values: CDR1 MNHEY, CDR2 SMNVEV (reference sequence). CDR3: CASTTSGSYNEQFF. The CDR3 nucleotides are TGTGCCAGCACGACTAGCGGGAGTTACAATGAGCAGTTCTTC.

The V and J genes are TRBV7-8 and TRBJ1-4; possible D gene TRBD1, 5 bases. Looked up from germline, CDR1 is SGHVS and CDR2 is FQNEAQ. V was shortened by 4 bases and J by 5 bases, with 11 bases between the two germline ends. This CDR3 contains 14 residues. CDR3 coding DNA: TGTGCCAGCAGCTCCAGGGTTAACAATGAAAAACTGTTTTTT. Translated, it gives CASSSRVNNEKLFF.

The rearrangement uses TRBV10-2 and TRBJ2-4; D remains ambiguous. Germline V gene data show CDR1 as WSHSY and CDR2 as SAAADI. The CDR3 contains 15 residues. V lost 6 bases and J 1 base, leaving 13 bases between the germline ends. This CDR3 is CASRALKVAKNIQYF. The CDR3 DNA reads as TGCGCCAGCAGAGCCCTCAAAGTGGCCAAAAACATTCAGTACTTC.

The chain carries TRBV9 and TRBJ2-7; D remains unclear. Germline CDR1 SGDLS, CDR2 YYNGEE. The CDR3 consists of 16 residues. V lost 4 bases and J 2 bases, leaving 19 bases between the germline ends. The CDR3 DNA sequence: TGTGCCAGCAGCTTAACCTCTAGTCTTCGCCCCTACGAGCAGTACTTC. Protein product: CASSLTSSLRPYEQYF.

The rearrangement links TRBV7-2 to TRBJ2-7, with 9 nucleotides matching TRBD1. There are 14 residues in the CDR3. Germline CDR1 reads SGHTA; CDR2 reads FQGNSA. V was clipped by 5 bases and J by 3 bases; unmatched bases: 5. Here the CDR3 reads CASSRTGDLYEQYF. The CDR3 DNA is TGTGCCAGCAGCCGGACAGGGGACCTCTACGAGCAGTACTTC.

This clone was seen just once. The V call is TRBV5-1, the J call TRBJ2-3, with D possibly matching TRBD2 (6 bases). Trimming cost V 0 bases and J 2 bases, with 7 bases left between them. The CDR3 is 14 amino acids. Germline CDR1 reads SGHRS; CDR2 reads YFSETQ. CDR3 bases: TGCGCCAGCAGCTTGGCGGGAGTCACAGATACGCAGTATTTT. Residues: CASSLAGVTDTQYF.

The gene calls are TRBV6-5 and TRBJ1-5; the D is unclear. Trimming stripped 7 bases from V and 1 base from J, with 11 bases between. The germline CDR1 and CDR2 sequences are MNHEY and SVGAGI. The CDR3 is 14 residues long. The CDR3 protein is CASMTRGSNQPQHF. In DNA, the CDR3 is TGTGCCAGCATGACCCGAGGGAGCAATCAGCCCCAGCATTTT.

The rearrangement joins TRBV19 to TRBJ2-2, with TRBD1 matching 7 bases. J lost 1 base, V lost 5 bases, and 10 bases had no gene match. The CDR3 spans 17 residues. In germline, CDR1 is LNHDA, CDR2 SQIVND (reference sequence). CDR3 sequence reads: CASSFLFRTGNTGELFF. For the CDR3, the DNA is TGTGCCAGTAGTTTTTTGTTCAGGACAGGGAACACCGGGGAGCTGTTTTTT.

The chain combines TRBV7-2 with TRBJ2-7, with 10 bases matching TRBD1. The trim removed 5 bases at V and 6 bases at J, leaving 7 bases unmatched. CDR3 length: 14 amino acids. Looked up from germline, CDR1 is SGHTA and CDR2 is FQGNSA. The DNA for the CDR3 is TGTGCCAGCAGCACGGGACAGGGGAGGTTCGAGCAGTACTTC. Translated: CASSTGQGRFEQYF.

The rearrangement uses TRBV6-6 and TRBJ2-7; D call uncertain. Germline CDR1 is MNHNY and CDR2 is SVGAGI (reference sequence). The CDR3 totals 13 residues. V was pared by 2 bases and J by 0 bases, with 5 bases between. The CDR3 bases are TGTGCCAGCAGTTACCCTTACTCCTACGAGCAGTACTTC. Residues: CASSYPYSYEQYF.